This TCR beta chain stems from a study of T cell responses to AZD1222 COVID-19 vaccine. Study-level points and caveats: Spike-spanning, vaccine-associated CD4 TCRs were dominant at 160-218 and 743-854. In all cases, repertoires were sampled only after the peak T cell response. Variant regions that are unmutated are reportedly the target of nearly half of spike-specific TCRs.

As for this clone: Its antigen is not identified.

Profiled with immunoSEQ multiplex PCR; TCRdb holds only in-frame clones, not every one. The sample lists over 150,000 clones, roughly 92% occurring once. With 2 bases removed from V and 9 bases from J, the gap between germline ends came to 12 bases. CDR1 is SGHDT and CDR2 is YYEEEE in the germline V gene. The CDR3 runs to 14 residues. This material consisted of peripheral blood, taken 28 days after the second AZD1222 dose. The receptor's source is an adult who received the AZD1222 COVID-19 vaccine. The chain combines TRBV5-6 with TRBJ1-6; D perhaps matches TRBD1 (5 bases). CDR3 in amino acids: CASSFGGTGSPLHF. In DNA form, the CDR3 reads TGTGCCAGCAGCTTCGGGGGGACGGGTTCACCCCTCCACTTT. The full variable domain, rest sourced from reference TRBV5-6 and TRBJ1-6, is DAGVTQSPTHLIKTRGQQVTLRCSPKSGHDTVSWYQQALGQGPQFIFQYYEEEERQRGNFPDRFSGHQFPNYSSELNVNALLLGDSALYLCASSFGGTGSPLHFGNGTRLTVT.